This TCR beta chain derives from a study of spatial heterogeneity in lung cancer. Whole-study findings and limits: Whereas they appeared in blood less at follow-up, ubiquitous expanded tumor TCRs appeared there more at resection.

The time point denotes: blood at routine non-recurrence follow-up after resection. Whole RNA obtained from tumor, nontumor lung or frozen PBMC underwent sequencing without sorting. At least ten counts were recorded for this clonotype. The antigen is undetermined. The CDR3 is 13 residues long. The V end was cut by 8 bases, the J end by 0 bases, with 10 bases between. The germline gives CDR1 MNHNS, CDR2 SASEGT. The library protocol tagged each TCR cDNA with a unique molecular identifier. TCRdb re-called the 5' RACE reads with MiXCR, one entry per CDR3 protein. The data show about 27,000 distinct CDR3 sequences, with 5.4% seen just once and approximately 24% held by the top ten.

This sequence was found in a female donor with early-stage non-small cell lung cancer. The V and J genes are TRBV6-1 and TRBJ1-1, with no clear D. The sequencing here drew on PBMCs, taken at follow-up. This CDR3 reads CASGQAVNTEAFF. In DNA form, the CDR3 reads TGTGCCAGCGGGCAGGCGGTGAACACTGAAGCTTTCTTT.